The next 18 T cell receptor beta chains were all read from a single sample in a study of blood T cell repertoires in COVID-19. TCRdb's table, derived via immunoSEQ multiplex PCR, lists solely in-frame clones and lacks some. The sample shows 50,000 to 70,000 clones, under 80% of them seen only once. Material for sequencing was PBMCs or T cells enriched from blood (not recorded which). These receptors were obtained from a woman aged 60-75 years who had been exposed to COVID-19.

The chain is built from TRBV4-3 and TRBJ2-3, with TRBD2 matching 7 bases. The V gene end was trimmed by 1 base and the J gene end by 0 bases; junction bases not matched to a gene: 4. CDR1 and CDR2 (germline): LGHNA, YSLEER. This CDR3 region has 16 residues. CDR3 loop: CASSQGSGTSTDTQYF. In DNA, the CDR3 is TGCGCCAGCAGCCAAGGAAGCGGGACGAGCACAGATACGCAGTATTTT.

There are a few counts of this clone. J is TRBJ2-7 and V is TRBV2; TRBD1 might be the D (5 bases). CDR1 is SNHLY, CDR2 FYNNEI, per germline. This CDR3 spans 14 amino acids. V shed 6 bases and J shed 0 bases, with 12 bases lying between them. The CDR3 sequence is CASSSDRSSYEQYF. The CDR3 nucleotides read TGTGCCAGCAGCTCTGACAGAAGCTCCTACGAGCAGTACTTC. The variable domain in full, with the rest retrieved from reference TRBV2 and TRBJ2-7, is EPEVTQTPSHQVTQMGQEVILRCVPISNHLYFYWYRQILGQKVEFLVSFYNNEISEKSEIFDDQFSVERPDGSNFTLKIRSTKLEDSAMYFCASSSDRSSYEQYFGPGTRLTVT.

The chain is built from TRBV19 and TRBJ2-1; 9 bases match TRBD2. Germline CDR1 LNHDA, CDR2 SQIVND (reference sequence). V lost 1 base and J lost 16; bases outside the gene matches: 17. CDR3 length: 16 amino acids. In DNA, the CDR3 is TGTGCCAGTAGTATAGGGGTAAGGGCGCGGGAGGGCCCATTATTCTTC. It translates to CASSIGVRAREGPLFF.

This clone showed up just a few times. This sequence joins TRBV6-5 and TRBJ1-1, with D uncertain. Trimming removed 0 bases from V and 0 bases from J, with 11 bases in between. The CDR3 covers 16 residues. The germline V gene has CDR1 MNHEY and CDR2 SVGAGI. CDR3 nucleotides: TGTGCCAGCAGTTACTCGGAAGCAGGTATGAACACTGAAGCTTTCTTT. Amino acid sequence: CASSYSEAGMNTEAFF.

J is TRBJ2-1 and V is TRBV7-2; D not certain. The V gene's germline CDR1 is SGHTA and CDR2 FQGNSA. V lost 5 bases and J 4 bases, leaving 15 bases between the germline ends. The length of the CDR3 is 15 residues. CDR3 protein: CASSQRLGSYNEQFF. CDR3 in DNA: TGTGCCAGCAGCCAACGACTCGGGTCGTACAATGAGCAGTTCTTC. Full variable domain (missing parts from reference TRBV7-2 and TRBJ2-1): GAGVSQSPSNKVTEKGKDVELRCDPISGHTALYWYRQSLGQGLEFLIYFQGNSAPDKSGLPSDRFSAERTGGSVSTLTIQRTQQEDSAVYLCASSQRLGSYNEQFFGPGTRLTVL.

This chain links TRBV6-4 with TRBJ1-2, with D possibly being TRBD1 (6 bases). This CDR3 is 12 amino acids long. From germline, CDR1 is MRHNA and CDR2 SNTAGT. V gave up 10 bases and J gave up 5 bases, with 14 bases separating them. The CDR3 nucleotides are TGTGCCACATCGGACAGACGATATGGCTACACCTTC. Its translation: CATSDRRYGYTF.

The V call is TRBV4-1, the J call TRBJ1-2; TRBD1 aligns across 11 bases. From germline, CDR1 is MGHRA and CDR2 YSYEKL. This CDR3 spans 16 amino acids. Trimming removed 3 bases from V and 4 bases from J; junction bases left unmatched: 7. In DNA form, the CDR3 reads TGCGCCAGCAGCCACACCGGGACAGGGGGGGGCTATGGCTACACCTTC. This codes for CASSHTGTGGGYGYTF.

The gene calls are TRBV28 and TRBJ2-6, with TRBD1 matching 8 bases. Germline V gene sequence: CDR1 MDHEN, CDR2 SYDVKM. Germline trimming cut 5 bases from V and 7 bases from J; bases unmatched to any gene: 13. The CDR3 sequence is 17 residues long. CDR3 sequence reads: CASSKPGQAWLANVLTF. The CDR3 region has the DNA TGTGCCAGCAGTAAACCGGGACAGGCTTGGTTAGCCAACGTCCTGACTTTC.

The CDR3 nucleotides read TGCAGCGTCGGACGGGGTAGGAACACTGAAGCTTTCTTT. Its translation: CSVGRGRNTEAFF. The V gene is TRBV29-1, the J gene TRBJ1-1, with unresolved D. CDR1 and CDR2 from the germline V gene are SQVTM and ANQGSEA. The CDR3 covers 13 residues. V dropped 6 bases and J dropped 1 base, with 12 bases sitting between them.

J is TRBJ1-2 and V is TRBV18; TRBD1 might be the D (5 bases). The ends were cut back, 3 bases at V and 6 bases at J, with 17 bases in the middle. The CDR3 is made up of 15 amino acids. Germline lookup yields CDR1 KGHSH and CDR2 LQKENI. The CDR3 here is CASSPKSQGGHGYTF. CDR3 in DNA: TGTGCCAGCTCACCGAAATCTCAGGGTGGTCATGGCTACACCTTC.

Relative to its sample, this clone is medium-sized. The chain employs TRBV19 and TRBJ2-7; D perhaps matches TRBD1 (6 bases). The CDR3 is 17 amino acids. V was pared by 0 bases and J by 2 bases, with 17 bases between. CDR1 is LNHDA, CDR2 SQIVND, per germline (reference sequence). In nucleotides, the CDR3 is TGTGCCAGTAGTATAGATCTCGGGACGGGGACAACCTACGAGCAGTACTTC. It encodes CASSIDLGTGTTYEQYF.

The chain links TRBV9 to TRBJ1-3; 8 nucleotides match TRBD1. Trimming removed 3 bases from V and 0 bases from J; junction bases left unmatched: 2. CDR1 SGDLS and CDR2 YYNGEE come from the germline V gene. The length of the CDR3 is 15 residues. CDR3 in DNA: TGTGCCAGCAGCGCTACAGGGGGCTCTGGAAACACCATATATTTT. Its translation: CASSATGGSGNTIYF. Full variable domain (remainder filled in from reference TRBV9 and TRBJ1-3): DSGVTQTPKHLITATGQRVTLRCSPRSGDLSVYWYQQSLDQGLQFLIQYYNGEERAKGNILERFSAQQFPDLHSELNLSSLELGDSALYFCASSATGGSGNTIYFGEGSWLTVV.

The V and J genes are TRBV10-2 and TRBJ2-1; 15 nucleotides agree with TRBD2. CDR3 length: 17 amino acids. Germline assignment: CDR1 WSHSY and CDR2 SAAADI. V lost 7 bases to trimming and J lost 6 bases; unmatched junction nucleotides: 10. The CDR3 loop reads CASNGLAGGPGGNEQFF. Here the CDR3 DNA reads TGCGCCAGCAACGGACTAGCGGGAGGGCCGGGGGGCAATGAGCAGTTCTTC.

This rearrangement joins TRBV28 to TRBJ1-1; D is perhaps TRBD1 (5 bases). The V and J ends lost 7 bases and 2 bases respectively, with 17 bases between them. The CDR3 is 15 residues long. CDR1 MDHEN and CDR2 SYDVKM come from the germline V gene. The DNA of the CDR3 is TGTGCCAGCACCTCGAGATGGGACTCAAACACTGAAGCTTTCTTT. Translating gives CASTSRWDSNTEAFF. The variable domain in full, with the rest retrieved from reference TRBV28 and TRBJ1-1, is DVKVTQSSRYLVKRTGEKVFLECVQDMDHENMFWYRQDPGLGLRLIYFSYDVKMKEKGDIPEGYSVSREKKERFSLILESASTNQTSMYLCASTSRWDSNTEAFFGQGTRLTVV.

The chain carries TRBV27 and TRBJ1-5, with 7 bases aligning to TRBD1. The CDR3 has 16 residues. The V gene's germline CDR1 is MNHEY and CDR2 SMNVEV (reference sequence). Trimming took 6 bases from V and 0 from J; bases not matched to a gene: 8. The CDR3: CASRRQGRNSNQPQHF. CDR3 DNA: TGTGCCAGCAGGAGACAGGGACGAAATAGCAATCAGCCCCAGCATTTT.

The chain carries TRBV28 and TRBJ1-2, with a tentative D call TRBD1 (5 bases). Germline CDR1 is MDHEN and CDR2 is SYDVKM. V gave up 7 bases and J gave up 6 bases, with 21 bases separating them. This CDR3 contains 15 residues. Here the CDR3 reads CASIPEGLNEDGYTF. CDR3 DNA sequence: TGTGCCAGCATTCCGGAGGGGCTGAATGAAGATGGCTACACCTTC.

The chain employs TRBV14 and TRBJ2-3; D is perhaps TRBD2 (6 bases). The CDR3 runs to 15 residues. CDR1 and CDR2 from the germline V gene are SGHDN and FVKESK. Trimming left V 4 bases short and J 5 bases short, with 16 bases between. CDR3 protein: CASSPVGVRGDTQYF. The CDR3 DNA follows: TGTGCCAGCAGCCCCGTCGGGGTGCGGGGAGATACGCAGTATTTT.

The rearrangement joins TRBV5-5 to TRBJ2-5; TRBD1 is a possible D gene (5 bases). The V end lost 1 base, the J end lost 4 bases, and 8 bases lay between the germline ends. The CDR3 consists of 13 residues. The germline gives CDR1 SGHKS, CDR2 YYEKEE (reference sequence). This CDR3 is CASSLLGVETQYF. The CDR3, as DNA: TGTGCCAGCAGCTTGTTAGGGGTAGAGACCCAGTACTTC.